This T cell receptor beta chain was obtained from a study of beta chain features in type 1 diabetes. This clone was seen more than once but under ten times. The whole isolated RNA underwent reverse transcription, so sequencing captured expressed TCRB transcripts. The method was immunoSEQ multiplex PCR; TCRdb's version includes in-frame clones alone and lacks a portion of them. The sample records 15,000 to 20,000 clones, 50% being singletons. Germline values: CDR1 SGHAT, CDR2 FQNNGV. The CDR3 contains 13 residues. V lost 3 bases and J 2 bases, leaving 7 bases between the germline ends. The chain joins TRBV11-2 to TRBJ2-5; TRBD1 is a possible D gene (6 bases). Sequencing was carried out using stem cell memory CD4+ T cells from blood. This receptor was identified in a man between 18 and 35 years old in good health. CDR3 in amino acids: CASSFGQQETQYF. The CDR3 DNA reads TGTGCCAGCAGCTTTGGACAGCAAGAGACCCAGTACTTC.